The 29 T cell receptor beta chains listed next were all sequenced from one sample in a study of T-cell memory formation after mild COVID-19. MiXCR was run by TCRdb on the 5' RACE reads, yielding one entry per CDR3 protein. The data contain fewer than 450,000 distinct CDR3 sequences, roughly 21% of them singletons. Material: PBMCs or a T cell subset sorted from them (not recorded which). The receptors were gathered from an adult woman who had mild COVID-19 (a few samples of this study predate the infection). Cell type and time point are not known.

The J gene is TRBJ1-6, the V gene TRBV19, with 9 positions matching TRBD1. Germline V CDR1 and CDR2: LNHDA, SQIVND (reference sequence). The CDR3 length is 14 residues. The CDR3 nucleotides are TGTGCGAGTGGGGGACAGGGTGAAAATTCACCCCTCCACTTT. Its protein product is CASGGQGENSPLHF.

The rearrangement joins TRBV24-1 to TRBJ2-2, with D possibly being TRBD1 (6 bases). The germline V gene encodes CDR1 KGHDR and CDR2 SFDVKD. Trimming removed 4 bases at V and 1 base at J, with 15 bases between. The CDR3 covers 17 residues. The CDR3 coding sequence is TGTGCCACCAGTGACCCTACAGGGATTCGGAACACCGGGGAGCTGTTTTTT. This encodes CATSDPTGIRNTGELFF.

This sequence joins TRBV30 and TRBJ1-1; no clear D gene. Germline CDR1 and CDR2: GTSNPN and SVGIG (reference sequence). The CDR3 loop spans 13 amino acids. The V end was cut by 4 bases, the J end by 5 bases, with 14 bases between. The CDR3 region is CAWNVGSGTEAFF. CDR3 sequence (DNA): TGTGCCTGGAACGTTGGTTCCGGGACTGAAGCTTTCTTT.

The chain combines TRBV7-9 with TRBJ2-1, with 9 positions matching TRBD1. The CDR3 runs to 15 residues. Germline V gene data show CDR1 as SEHNR and CDR2 as FQNEAQ (reference sequence). V gave up 5 bases and J gave up 6 bases; unmatched junction bases: 8. As DNA, the CDR3 is TGTGCCAGCAGCCTTACAGGGGGCAGGGGCAATGAGCAGTTCTTC. This encodes CASSLTGGRGNEQFF. Looking up the rest from reference TRBV7-9 and TRBJ2-1 gives the full variable domain: DTGVSQNPRHKITKRGQNVTFRCDPISEHNRLYWYRQTLGQGPEFLTYFQNEAQLEKSRLLSDRFSAERPKGSFSTLEIQRTEQGDSAMYLCASSLTGGRGNEQFFGPGTRLTVL.

This clonotype was recorded a few times. J is TRBJ2-3 and V is TRBV4-3; D is uncertain. The germline CDR1 and CDR2 sequences are LGHNA and YSLEER. V lost 4 bases and J lost 5, with 10 bases in between. CDR3 length: 13 residues. CDR3 sequence (DNA): TGCGCCAGCAGCCTCAGACGCATAGATACGCAGTATTTT. It yields the protein CASSLRRIDTQYF.

This chain connects TRBV12-3 or TRBV12-4 to TRBJ2-1, with 12 bases matching TRBD2. This CDR3 region has 15 residues. V trimming: 6 bases; J trimming: 8 bases; junction bases outside the gene matches: 8. In nucleotides, the CDR3 is TGTGCCAGCAGCTCCCTAGCGGGGGGGCGGGATGAGCAGTTCTTC. Translated: CASSSLAGGRDEQFF.

The chain is built from TRBV18 and TRBJ2-7; 7 positions agree with TRBD1. J was trimmed by 6 bases and V by 0 bases; bases with no gene match: 8. CDR1 is KGHSH, CDR2 LQKENI, per germline. The CDR3 spans 15 residues. CDR3 sequence: CASSPPERGRTEQYF. The CDR3 nucleotides are TGTGCCAGCTCACCACCGGAAAGGGGGCGCACCGAGCAGTACTTC.

The chain employs TRBV9 and TRBJ2-7; 9 nucleotides agree with TRBD1. This CDR3 region has 15 residues. Germline V lookup: CDR1 SGDLS, CDR2 YYNGEE. V was clipped by 4 bases and J by 5 bases; unmatched bases: 10. The CDR3 nucleotides are TGTGCCAGCAGCTCTTCCGGGACAGGGTTAAACGAGCAGTACTTC. This codes for CASSSSGTGLNEQYF.

This clonotype was detected a few times. The genes are TRBV18 and TRBJ1-1, with D unclear. Between the trimmed V and J ends, which lost 2 bases and 6 bases, there was a span of 13 bases. This CDR3 comprises 14 residues. Germline lookup yields CDR1 KGHSH and CDR2 LQKENI. CDR3 protein: CASSPGGSGAEAFF. The CDR3 DNA is TGTGCCAGCTCACCAGGAGGTTCGGGCGCTGAAGCTTTCTTT.

This clonotype was observed a handful of times. The J gene is TRBJ1-3, the V gene TRBV18, with TRBD1 as a possible D gene (5 bases). CDR1 KGHSH and CDR2 LQKENI come from the germline V gene. V shed 0 bases and J shed 2 bases, with 17 bases lying between them. The CDR3 length is 18 residues. CDR3 residues: CASSPPGDRLIPGNTIYF. The DNA of the CDR3 is TGTGCCAGCTCACCACCGGGGGACCGACTAATCCCTGGAAACACCATATATTTT.

The sample holds a few counts of this clonotype. The V and J genes are TRBV29-1 and TRBJ2-1; 10 nucleotides match TRBD2. J gave up 5 bases and V 3 bases, and 16 bases lay outside the gene matches. Germline assignment: CDR1 SQVTM and CDR2 ANQGSEA. This CDR3 contains 18 residues. This chain's CDR3 is CSVDQGLAGGGIDNEQFF. The CDR3 nucleotides are TGCAGCGTTGATCAGGGTTTAGCGGGAGGCGGGATAGACAATGAGCAGTTCTTC.

This clonotype has a handful of counts. The V and J genes are TRBV10-3 and TRBJ2-3; TRBD1 might be the D (6 bases). Germline V gives CDR1 ENHRY, CDR2 SYGVKD. Trimming left V 4 bases short and J 3 bases short, with 11 bases between. This CDR3 spans 14 amino acids. The CDR3 nucleotides read TGTGCCATCAGTGGCGTCAGGGGTACAGATACGCAGTATTTT. Its protein product is CAISGVRGTDTQYF.

This clonotype has a handful of counts. The V and J genes are TRBV4-2 and TRBJ1-1; no firm D call. Germline CDR1 LGHNA, CDR2 YNFKEQ. CDR3 length equals 15 residues. V lost 4 bases to trimming and J lost 1 base, with 13 bases between them. CDR3: CASSRVVRENTEAFF. For the CDR3, the DNA is TGTGCCAGCAGCCGCGTCGTGAGGGAGAACACTGAAGCTTTCTTT.

The J gene is TRBJ2-2, the V gene TRBV7-9; TRBD2 is a possible D gene (6 bases). Germline-derived CDR1 and CDR2 are SEHNR and FQNEAQ (reference sequence). V was cut by 5 bases and J by 0 bases, with 13 bases left in between. The CDR3 sequence is 16 residues long. The CDR3 sequence is CASSHSGLPNTGELFF. CDR3 coding DNA: TGTGCCAGCAGCCATTCGGGACTCCCGAACACCGGGGAGCTGTTTTTT.

V gene TRBV18 combines with J gene TRBJ2-1, with D perhaps assigned TRBD1 or TRBD2 (6 bases each). The CDR3 is 16 residues long. V lost 0 bases, J lost 5 bases, and 14 bases lay in between. Germline lookup yields CDR1 KGHSH and CDR2 LQKENI. The CDR3 reads CASSPPRQGRNNEQFF. The CDR3 DNA follows: TGTGCCAGCTCACCACCCAGGCAGGGGAGGAACAATGAGCAGTTCTTC.

V and J are TRBV5-1 and TRBJ1-2; TRBD1 aligns across 10 bases. This CDR3 region has 14 residues. V lost 4 bases and J lost 6; bases outside the gene matches: 6. Germline V gene sequence: CDR1 SGHRS, CDR2 YFSETQ. The CDR3 DNA reads as TGCGCCAGCAGCCCGACAGGGGGCGATAATGGCTACACCTTC. It specifies CASSPTGGDNGYTF.

This chain uses TRBV27 with TRBJ2-7; 7 nucleotides line up with TRBD1. From germline, CDR1 is MNHEY and CDR2 SMNVEV (reference sequence). CDR3 size: 15 residues. The ends lost 3 bases at V and 4 bases at J; junction bases unmatched: 9. This CDR3 is CASSFAPGTAYEQYF. The CDR3 coding sequence is TGTGCCAGCAGTTTTGCCCCCGGGACAGCTTACGAGCAGTACTTC.

This clonotype occurred a few times. J is TRBJ2-2 and V is TRBV12-3 or TRBV12-4; maybe TRBD1 (6 bases). The CDR3 extends over 15 amino acids. V gave up 5 bases and J gave up 4 bases, with 14 bases separating them. The CDR3 sequence: CASSQKMDSTGELFF. The CDR3 DNA follows: TGTGCCAGCAGTCAAAAAATGGACAGCACCGGGGAGCTGTTTTTT.

In its sample, this clonotype was seen a few times. The V gene is TRBV5-1, the J gene TRBJ2-7, with a possible D match to TRBD1 (6 bases). The germline gives CDR1 SGHRS, CDR2 YFSETQ. Trimming removed 3 bases at V and 0 bases at J, with 13 bases between. CDR3 length: 15 residues. The CDR3, as DNA: TGCGCCAGCAGCTCTGGGGACACTCTCTCCTACGAGCAGTACTTC. Translated: CASSSGDTLSYEQYF. The variable domain in full, with the rest retrieved from reference TRBV5-1 and TRBJ2-7, is KAGVTQTPRYLIKTRGQQVTLSCSPISGHRSVSWYQQTPGQGLQFLFEYFSETQRNKGNFPGRFSGRQFSNSRSEMNVSTLELGDSALYLCASSSGDTLSYEQYFGPGTRLTVT.

This clonotype was seen a few times. This rearrangement joins TRBV9 to TRBJ2-1, with D perhaps matching TRBD2 (6 bases). The CDR3 extends over 13 amino acids. Germline V gene data show CDR1 as SGDLS and CDR2 as YYNGEE. Trimming pared 3 bases from V and 7 bases from J, leaving 11 bases between. CDR3 coding DNA: TGTGCCAGCAGCGAGGGACTGGGAAATGAGCAGTTCTTC. Translated: CASSEGLGNEQFF.

The chain combines TRBV27 with TRBJ1-5, with D unresolved. The CDR3 covers 15 residues. Germline V lookup: CDR1 MNHEY, CDR2 SMNVEV (reference sequence). Trimming shortened V by 3 bases and J by 3 bases, and 12 bases separated the two germline ends. Here the CDR3 DNA reads TGTGCCAGCAGTTTTAGAAACCCCTTCAATCAGCCCCAGCATTTT. As protein: CASSFRNPFNQPQHF.

This clonotype has just a few counts. The V call is TRBV15, the J call TRBJ2-4, with 7 bases identical to TRBD2. The CDR3 runs to 16 residues. CDR1 and CDR2 (germline): LNHNV, YYDKDF (reference sequence). V gave up 0 bases and J gave up 9 bases; unmatched junction bases: 11. The CDR3 reads CATSREPLGGRTIQYF. The CDR3 DNA reads as TGTGCCACCAGCAGAGAACCCCTGGGAGGGAGAACCATTCAGTACTTC. The full variable domain, in which reference TRBV15 and TRBJ2-4 provide the parts outside the CDR3, is DAMVIQNPRYQVTQFGKPVTLSCSQTLNHNVMYWYQQKSSQAPKLLFHYYDKDFNNEADTPDNFQSRRPNTSFCFLDIRSPGLGDTAMYLCATSREPLGGRTIQYFGAGTRLSVL.

The table lists this clonotype with a few counts. J is TRBJ2-3 and V is TRBV7-2, with TRBD1 matching over 7 bases. Germline V gene sequence: CDR1 SGHTA, CDR2 FQGNSA. The J segment lost 2 bases and the V segment lost 6 bases, leaving 14 bases of the junction unmatched. The CDR3 loop spans 17 amino acids. The CDR3 region has the DNA TGTGCCAGCAGTTCGACCGTGGGACAGCGAACCACAGATACGCAGTATTTT. Translated: CASSSTVGQRTTDTQYF. Together with reference TRBV7-2 and TRBJ2-3, the CDR3 gives the full variable domain: GAGVSQSPSNKVTEKGKDVELRCDPISGHTALYWYRQSLGQGLEFLIYFQGNSAPDKSGLPSDRFSAERTGGSVSTLTIQRTQQEDSAVYLCASSSTVGQRTTDTQYFGPGTRLTVL.

The CDR3: CASSAQAGYEQFF. CDR3 nucleotide sequence: TGTGCCAGCAGCGCCCAGGCAGGGTACGAGCAGTTCTTC. This chain connects TRBV7-2 to TRBJ2-1, with D perhaps matching TRBD1 (5 bases). Germline lookup yields CDR1 SGHTA and CDR2 FQGNSA. V dropped 5 bases and J dropped 10 bases, with 15 bases sitting between them. The CDR3 is 13 amino acids.

The chain employs TRBV7-8 and TRBJ2-1; 7 bases match TRBD1. The CDR3 is 16 amino acids. The germline V gene has CDR1 SGHVS and CDR2 FQNEAQ. The junction had 10 bases not matched to a gene; V was cut back by 1 base and J by 7 bases. CDR3: CASSLDIRGRGNEQFF. In DNA, the CDR3 is TGTGCCAGCAGCTTAGATATTAGGGGGCGCGGGAATGAGCAGTTCTTC.

This clonotype was counted many times. The chain employs TRBV18 and TRBJ2-1, with a possible D match to TRBD1 (6 bases). The CDR3 sequence is 14 residues long. Trimming took 6 bases from V and 2 from J, leaving 11 bases between them. CDR1 and CDR2 from the germline V gene are KGHSH and LQKENI. As DNA, the CDR3 is TGTGCCAGCTCGCCAGGGGTCGCCTACAATGAGCAGTTCTTC. Amino acid sequence: CASSPGVAYNEQFF. Based on the CDR3 plus reference TRBV18 and TRBJ2-1, the full variable domain is NAGVMQNPRHLVRRRGQEARLRCSPMKGHSHVYWYRQLPEEGLKFMVYLQKENIIDESGMPKERFSAEFPKEGPSILRIQQVVRGDSAAYFCASSPGVAYNEQFFGPGTRLTVL.

In this sample, this clonotype turned up a few times. CDR3 sequence: CATVDRSETQYF. The CDR3 nucleotides read TGTGCCACGGTCGACAGGTCTGAGACCCAGTACTTC. V usage is TRBV15 and J usage is TRBJ2-5; tentative D call: TRBD1 (6 bases). CDR3 length: 12 amino acids. CDR1 and CDR2 from the germline V gene are LNHNV and YYDKDF (reference sequence). Deletions cut 9 bases from V and 5 bases from J, with 13 bases between.

This clonotype was observed many times. The V gene is TRBV29-1, the J gene TRBJ2-7; 9 bases are shared with TRBD2. Trimming at V came to 7 bases and at J to 4 bases, leaving 11 bases not matched to a gene. This CDR3 comprises 14 residues. Germline CDR1 SQVTM, CDR2 ANQGSEA. The CDR3 DNA reads TGCAGCGCTATCGTAGCGGGAGCGGGGTACGAGCAGTACTTC. Protein: CSAIVAGAGYEQYF.

The chain links TRBV2 to TRBJ2-7, with 12 bases fitting TRBD1. Germline V gene sequence: CDR1 SNHLY, CDR2 FYNNEI. V was clipped by 5 bases and J by 7 bases; unmatched bases: 9. The CDR3 runs 15 residues. DNA for the CDR3: TGTGCCAGCAGTTCCACCGGGACAGGGGGCGGTGAGCAGTACTTC. It encodes CASSSTGTGGGEQYF.